The TCR beta chain under discussion was sequenced for a study of blood T cell repertoires in COVID-19. Study-level background: COVID-19 samples, acute and convalescent, were from the United States, Italy and Spain. From T cells, B-cell-depleted T cells, or PBMCs came the material, which was cDNA or gDNA.

There are 15 residues in the CDR3. J lost 8 bases, V lost 1 base, and 7 bases had no gene match. CDR1 is KGHSH and CDR2 is LQKENI in the germline V gene. Original data processing: Nucleated cell counts were estimated from reference gene primer amplification. Only in-frame clones appear in the TCRdb table, and some are missing; sequencing was by immunoSEQ multiplex PCR. That table furnishes V, J and clone size, whereas the DNA furnished D and trimming. Of tens of thousands of clones listed, 82% were seen once; the top ten hold around 29%. This clone was seen only once. Sequencing used peripheral blood. The rearrangement joins TRBV18 to TRBJ2-1, with 8 bases lining up with TRBD1. The source of this sequence is a human donor in a cohort sampled during active COVID-19. CDR3 loop: CASSPQGQATHEQFF. CDR3 sequence (DNA): TGTGCCAGCTCACCACAGGGACAGGCGACCCATGAGCAGTTCTTC.